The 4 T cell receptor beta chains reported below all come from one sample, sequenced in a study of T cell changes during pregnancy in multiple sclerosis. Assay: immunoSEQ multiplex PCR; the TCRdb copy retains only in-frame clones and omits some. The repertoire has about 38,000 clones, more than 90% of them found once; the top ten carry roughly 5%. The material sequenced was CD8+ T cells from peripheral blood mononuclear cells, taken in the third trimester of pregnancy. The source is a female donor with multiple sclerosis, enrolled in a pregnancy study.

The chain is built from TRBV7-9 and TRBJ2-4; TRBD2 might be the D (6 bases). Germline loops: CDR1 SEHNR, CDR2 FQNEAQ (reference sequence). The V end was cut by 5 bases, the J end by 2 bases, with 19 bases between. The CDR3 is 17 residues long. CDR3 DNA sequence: TGTGCCAGCAGCCTTCCGCGGGGTTCGACTCCCAAAAACATTCAGTACTTC. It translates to CASSLPRGSTPKNIQYF. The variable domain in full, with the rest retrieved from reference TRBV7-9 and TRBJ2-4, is DTGVSQNPRHKITKRGQNVTFRCDPISEHNRLYWYRQTLGQGPEFLTYFQNEAQLEKSRLLSDRFSAERPKGSFSTLEIQRTEQGDSAMYLCASSLPRGSTPKNIQYFGAGTRLSVL.

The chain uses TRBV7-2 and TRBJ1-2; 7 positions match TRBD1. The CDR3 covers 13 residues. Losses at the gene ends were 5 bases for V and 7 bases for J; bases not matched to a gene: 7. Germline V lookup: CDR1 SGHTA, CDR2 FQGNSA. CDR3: CASSPQGEVGYTF. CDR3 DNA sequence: TGTGCCAGCAGCCCCCAGGGGGAGGTTGGCTACACCTTC.

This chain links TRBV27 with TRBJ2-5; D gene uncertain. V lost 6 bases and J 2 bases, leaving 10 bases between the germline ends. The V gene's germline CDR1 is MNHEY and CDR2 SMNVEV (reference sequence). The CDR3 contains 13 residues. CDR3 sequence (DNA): TGTGCCAGCAGACGAGATTATCAAGAGACCCAGTACTTC. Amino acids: CASRRDYQETQYF.

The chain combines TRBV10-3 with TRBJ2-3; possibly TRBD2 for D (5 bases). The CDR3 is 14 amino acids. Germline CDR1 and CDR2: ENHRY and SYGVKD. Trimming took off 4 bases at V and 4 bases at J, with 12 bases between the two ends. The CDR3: CAISADLAPDTQYF. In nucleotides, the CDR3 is TGTGCCATCAGTGCCGACCTAGCTCCAGATACGCAGTATTTT.